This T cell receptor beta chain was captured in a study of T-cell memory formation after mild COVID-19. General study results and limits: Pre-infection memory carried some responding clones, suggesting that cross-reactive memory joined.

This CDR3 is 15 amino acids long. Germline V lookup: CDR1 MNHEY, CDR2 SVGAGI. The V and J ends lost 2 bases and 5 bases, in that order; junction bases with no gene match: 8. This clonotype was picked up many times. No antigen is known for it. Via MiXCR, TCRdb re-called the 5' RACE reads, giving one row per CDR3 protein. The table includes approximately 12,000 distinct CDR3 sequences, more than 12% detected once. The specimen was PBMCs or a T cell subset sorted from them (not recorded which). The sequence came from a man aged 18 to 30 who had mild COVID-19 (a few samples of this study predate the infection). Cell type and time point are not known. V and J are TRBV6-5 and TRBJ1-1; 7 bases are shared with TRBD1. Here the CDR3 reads CASSYRGGIGTEAFF. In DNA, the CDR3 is TGTGCCAGCAGTTACCGAGGGGGCATAGGGACTGAAGCTTTCTTT.